A single sample gave rise to the 19 T cell receptor beta chains below, sequenced in a study of T cells in lung cancer brain metastases. Using immunoSEQ multiplex PCR, the repertoire was profiled, and TCRdb retains in-frame clones only, with some absent. Seen here are 3,000 to 4,000 clones, 86% observed once, and the top ten hold around 5.2%. The sequencing sample was made of tumor tissue from the primary lung tumor. The receptors originated from a woman in her 50s with non-small cell lung cancer.

The chain links TRBV6-5 to TRBJ1-4; D may be TRBD1 (5 bases). Trimming stripped 6 bases from V and 9 bases from J, with 20 bases between. Germline loops: CDR1 MNHEY, CDR2 SVGAGI. The CDR3 spans 15 residues. The CDR3 is CASSDSGMPAKKLFF. The CDR3 DNA reads as TGTGCCAGCAGCGATTCAGGGATGCCCGCGAAAAAACTGTTTTTT.

Points on this clone: The same CDR3 arises from other DNA sequences in this sample as well. In DNA form, the CDR3 reads TGCGCCAGCAGCGAAGGTCCGACAGGAGGGTCCTACGAGCAGTACTTC. Protein sequence: CASSEGPTGGSYEQYF. The gene calls are TRBV5-1 and TRBJ2-7, with D tentatively TRBD1 or TRBD2 (6 bases each). V was shortened by 4 bases and J by 1 base, with 18 bases between the two germline ends. CDR3 length: 16 amino acids. Germline lookup yields CDR1 SGHRS and CDR2 YFSETQ. The full variable domain, with the rest looked up from reference TRBV5-1 and TRBJ2-7, is KAGVTQTPRYLIKTRGQQVTLSCSPISGHRSVSWYQQTPGQGLQFLFEYFSETQRNKGNFPGRFSGRQFSNSRSEMNVSTLELGDSALYLCASSEGPTGGSYEQYFGPGTRLTVT.

This chain uses TRBV5-4 with TRBJ2-7; the match to TRBD2 covers 7 bases. V lost 4 bases to trimming and J lost 7 bases; unmatched junction nucleotides: 5. The CDR3 contains 12 residues. Germline V gene data show CDR1 as SGHNT and CDR2 as YYREEE (reference sequence). The CDR3, as DNA: TGTGCCAGCAGCCGGACTAGTGCTGAGCAGTACTTC. This sequence encodes CASSRTSAEQYF.

The genes are TRBV7-9 and TRBJ2-4, with D possibly TRBD1 on 6 matching bases. The CDR3 is 15 amino acids. Germline CDR1 SEHNR, CDR2 FQNEAQ (reference sequence). The V gene lost 5 bases and the J gene lost 0 bases, with 11 bases spanning the gap. CDR3 DNA: TGTGCCAGCAGCCCTGGGACATTAGCCAAAAACATTCAGTACTTC. Its translation: CASSPGTLAKNIQYF.

This clone was detected once. This chain uses TRBV5-1 with TRBJ1-4; D may be TRBD1 (5 bases). Germline V gene lookup returns CDR1 SGHRS and CDR2 YFSETQ. This CDR3 comprises 15 residues. With 3 bases removed from V and 0 bases from J, the gap between germline ends came to 9 bases. The DNA for the CDR3 is TGCGCCAGCAGCTATCGGGGGGCAACTAATGAAAAACTGTTTTTT. Translation gives CASSYRGATNEKLFF.

The V call is TRBV5-1, the J call TRBJ1-1, with a tentative D call TRBD1 (5 bases). Trimming stripped 0 bases from V and 0 bases from J, with 9 bases between. This CDR3 is built from 15 residues. Germline values: CDR1 SGHRS, CDR2 YFSETQ. DNA of the CDR3: TGCGCCAGCAGCTTGGGGGGCATAGTGAACACTGAAGCTTTCTTT. Translating gives CASSLGGIVNTEAFF.

V is TRBV2 and J is TRBJ2-5; D is possibly TRBD1 or TRBD2 (5 bases each). CDR1 SNHLY and CDR2 FYNNEI come from the germline V gene. The V end was cut by 4 bases, the J end by 4 bases, with 10 bases between. The CDR3 is made up of 13 amino acids. CDR3 residues: CASSGGWGETQYF. As DNA, the CDR3 is TGTGCCAGCAGTGGGGGGTGGGGAGAGACCCAGTACTTC.

The chain uses TRBV18 and TRBJ1-2; D is undetermined. V lost 7 bases and J 5 bases, leaving 11 bases between the germline ends. This CDR3 region has 12 residues. Germline V gene sequence: CDR1 KGHSH, CDR2 LQKENI. For the CDR3, the DNA is TGTGCCAGCTTATCTGACTTATATGGCTACACCTTC. Translating gives CASLSDLYGYTF.

The chain recombines TRBV7-3 with TRBJ2-1; tentatively, D is TRBD2 (6 bases). The V end was cut by 0 bases, the J end by 7 bases, with 13 bases between. Germline-derived CDR1 and CDR2 are SGHTA and FQGTGA. The CDR3 consists of 15 residues. The chain's CDR3 is CASSLTGSVGNEQFF. The CDR3 coding sequence is TGTGCCAGCAGCTTAACCGGGAGCGTAGGAAATGAGCAGTTCTTC.

The chain joins TRBV9 to TRBJ1-2; possibly TRBD1 for D (6 bases). This CDR3 has 15 residues. CDR1 is SGDLS and CDR2 is YYNGEE in the germline V gene. V was trimmed by 0 bases and J by 7 bases, leaving 16 bases between them. The CDR3, as DNA: TGTGCCAGCAGCGTAGTTGAAGGGGGTCTCGGTGGCTACACCTTC. Its translation: CASSVVEGGLGGYTF.

The chain links TRBV5-1 to TRBJ2-7, with D perhaps TRBD2 (6 bases). V dropped 2 bases and J dropped 0 bases, with 9 bases sitting between them. From germline, CDR1 is SGHRS and CDR2 YFSETQ. The CDR3 length is 14 residues. Written as DNA, the CDR3 is TGCGCCAGCAGCTTTGGGGGGAGCTCCTACGAGCAGTACTTC. It translates to CASSFGGSSYEQYF.

The chain combines TRBV5-1 with TRBJ2-4; D is tentatively TRBD1 or TRBD2 (6 bases each). Trimming left V 0 bases short and J 3 bases short, with 13 bases between. The CDR3 covers 16 residues. CDR1 is SGHRS and CDR2 is YFSETQ in the germline V gene. CDR3: CASSLAGGGIKNIQYF. CDR3 nucleotide sequence: TGCGCCAGCAGCTTGGCCGGGGGCGGGATCAAAAACATTCAGTACTTC.

The chain couples TRBV2 to TRBJ2-1; 14 bases map to TRBD2. The junction had 2 bases not matched to a gene; V was cut back by 6 bases and J by 4 bases. This CDR3 is 15 amino acids long. The germline gives CDR1 SNHLY, CDR2 FYNNEI. The CDR3 region is CASRGTSGGYNEQFF. The CDR3 DNA is TGTGCCAGCAGGGGGACTAGCGGGGGATACAATGAGCAGTTCTTC.

The V call is TRBV25-1, the J call TRBJ2-5, with 11 bases fitting TRBD2. From germline, CDR1 is MGHDK and CDR2 SYGVNS. CDR3 size: 16 residues. V was clipped by 3 bases and J by 2 bases; unmatched bases: 5. For the CDR3, the DNA is TGTGCCAGCAGTGATCTTAGCGGGGGGGTACAAGAGACCCAGTACTTC. This codes for CASSDLSGGVQETQYF.

The chain employs TRBV7-8 and TRBJ2-7, with a possible D match to TRBD2 (6 bases). This CDR3 spans 14 amino acids. Germline CDR1 reads SGHVS; CDR2 reads FQNEAQ. V lost 5 bases to trimming and J lost 3 bases, with 14 bases between them. CDR3 amino acids: CASSPGDGFYEQYF. The CDR3 nucleotides are TGTGCCAGCAGCCCGGGGGACGGATTCTACGAGCAGTACTTC.

This chain uses TRBV6-6 with TRBJ2-3; D possibly uses TRBD1 or TRBD2 (6 bases each). Germline V CDR1 and CDR2: MNHNY, SVGAGI (reference sequence). The V gene lost 2 bases and the J gene lost 5 bases, with 17 bases spanning the gap. The CDR3 sequence is 16 residues long. CDR3 region: CASSYPHGGSVDTQYF. For the CDR3, the DNA is TGTGCCAGCAGTTACCCCCACGGGGGCTCGGTAGATACGCAGTATTTT.

V usage is TRBV9 and J usage is TRBJ2-6; D perhaps matches TRBD2 (5 bases). Germline V gene data show CDR1 as SGDLS and CDR2 as YYNGEE. Trimming cost V 0 bases and J 9 bases, with 7 bases left between them. CDR3 size: 13 residues. CDR3 protein: CASSVDSGNVLTF. The CDR3 DNA follows: TGTGCCAGCAGCGTAGACAGCGGCAACGTCCTGACTTTC.

The chain employs TRBV10-2 and TRBJ2-2; perhaps TRBD2 as D (6 bases). Trimming cost V 7 bases and J 4 bases, with 10 bases left between them. CDR1 and CDR2 (germline): WSHSY, SAAADI. CDR3 length: 13 amino acids. CDR3 nucleotides: TGCGCCAGCAACGGGGGACCCACCGGGGAGCTGTTTTTT. It codes for CASNGGPTGELFF.

V usage is TRBV2 and J usage is TRBJ2-7; tentatively, D is TRBD1 (6 bases). Germline-derived CDR1 and CDR2 are SNHLY and FYNNEI. CDR3 length: 15 residues. The V gene lost 6 bases and the J gene lost 6 bases, with 21 bases spanning the gap. The chain's CDR3 is CASSDLRDIGREQYF. Here the CDR3 DNA reads TGTGCCAGCAGCGACCTCCGGGACATTGGTCGCGAGCAGTACTTC.